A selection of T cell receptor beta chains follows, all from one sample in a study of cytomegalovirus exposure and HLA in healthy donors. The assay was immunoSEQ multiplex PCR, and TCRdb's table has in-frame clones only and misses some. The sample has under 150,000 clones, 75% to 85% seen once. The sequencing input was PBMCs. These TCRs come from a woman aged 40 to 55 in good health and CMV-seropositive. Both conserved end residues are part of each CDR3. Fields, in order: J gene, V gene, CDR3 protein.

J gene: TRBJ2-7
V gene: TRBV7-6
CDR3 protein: CASSLAAGSEQYF

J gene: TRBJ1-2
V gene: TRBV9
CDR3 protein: CASSVDLSGNGYTF

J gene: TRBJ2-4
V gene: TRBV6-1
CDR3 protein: CASRTGTGGRNIQYF

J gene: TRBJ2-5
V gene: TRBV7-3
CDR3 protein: CASSAGLADQETQYF

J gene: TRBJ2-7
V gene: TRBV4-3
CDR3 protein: CASSPSEGGYEQYF

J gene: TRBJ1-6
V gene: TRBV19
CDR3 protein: CASGEGGNSPLHF

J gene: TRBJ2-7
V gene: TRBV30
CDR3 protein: CAWSGTGYEQYF

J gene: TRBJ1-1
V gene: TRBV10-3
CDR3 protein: CAISPGQGEAFF

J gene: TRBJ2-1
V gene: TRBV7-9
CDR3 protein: CASRRTGGLNEQFF

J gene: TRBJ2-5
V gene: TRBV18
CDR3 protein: CASSPDTQETQYF

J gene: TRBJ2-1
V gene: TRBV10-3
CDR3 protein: CAIKGERGASYNEQFF

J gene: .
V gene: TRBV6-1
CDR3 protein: CASSEISVKNYEQYF

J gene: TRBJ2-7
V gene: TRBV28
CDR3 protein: CATTLTGNSYEQYF

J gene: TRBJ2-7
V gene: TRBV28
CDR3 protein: CASNGVGTRAIYEQYF

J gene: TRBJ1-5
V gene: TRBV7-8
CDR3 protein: CASSLTTLRDTGSNQPQHF

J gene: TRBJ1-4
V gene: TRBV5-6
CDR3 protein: CASSSRPRGANEKLFF

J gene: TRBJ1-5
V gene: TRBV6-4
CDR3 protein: CASRQEINSNQPQHF

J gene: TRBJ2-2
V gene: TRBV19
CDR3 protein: CASSIVTSGGITNTGELFF

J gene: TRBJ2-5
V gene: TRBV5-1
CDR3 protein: CASRPSSRRRETQYF

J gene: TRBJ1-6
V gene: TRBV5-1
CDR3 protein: CASSSSGTGGSPLHF

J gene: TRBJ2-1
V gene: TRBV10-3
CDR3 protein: CAISPSFTSGGYNEQFF

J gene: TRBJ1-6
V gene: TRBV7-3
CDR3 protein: CASSLQGWSYNSPLHF

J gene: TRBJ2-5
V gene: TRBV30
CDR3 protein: CAWSPTGETQYF

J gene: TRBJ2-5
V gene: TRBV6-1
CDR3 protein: CASSGGLMAAPHGETQYF

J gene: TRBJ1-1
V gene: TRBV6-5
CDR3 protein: CASSLYTEAFF

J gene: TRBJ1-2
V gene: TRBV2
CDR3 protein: CASRASGTGGGYTF

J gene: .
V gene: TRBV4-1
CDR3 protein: CASSQTSGPGDEQYF

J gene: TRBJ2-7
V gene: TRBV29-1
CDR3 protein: CSVTRWTSGRGDEQYF

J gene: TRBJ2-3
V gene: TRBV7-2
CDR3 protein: CASSLVNSSPNTQYF

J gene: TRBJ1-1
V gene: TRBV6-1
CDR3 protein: CASSRVANTEAFF

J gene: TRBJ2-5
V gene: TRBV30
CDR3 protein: CACERVAQYF

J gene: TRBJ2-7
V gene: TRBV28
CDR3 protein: CASSLTGGSREQYF

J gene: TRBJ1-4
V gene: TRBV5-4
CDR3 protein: CASSLAGVGEKLFF

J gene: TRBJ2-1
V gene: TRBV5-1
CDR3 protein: CASSLAVSDRGLFF

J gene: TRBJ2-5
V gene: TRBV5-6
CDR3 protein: CASSVDSQETQYF

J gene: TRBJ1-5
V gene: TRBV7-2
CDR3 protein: CASSLSRALPQHF

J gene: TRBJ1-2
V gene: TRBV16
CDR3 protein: CASSQYEALYGYTF

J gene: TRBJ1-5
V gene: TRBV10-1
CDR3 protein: CASSGRTGPNQPQHF

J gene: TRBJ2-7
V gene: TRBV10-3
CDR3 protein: CAISEQVPSYEQYF

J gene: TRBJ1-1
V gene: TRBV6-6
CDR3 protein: CASSYSRGPTEAFF

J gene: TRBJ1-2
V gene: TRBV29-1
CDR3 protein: CSVEDTRQQHYGYTF

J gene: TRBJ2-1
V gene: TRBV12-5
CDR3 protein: CASGLGLAGVGEQFF

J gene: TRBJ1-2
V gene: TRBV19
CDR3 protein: CASRPGQGDGYTF